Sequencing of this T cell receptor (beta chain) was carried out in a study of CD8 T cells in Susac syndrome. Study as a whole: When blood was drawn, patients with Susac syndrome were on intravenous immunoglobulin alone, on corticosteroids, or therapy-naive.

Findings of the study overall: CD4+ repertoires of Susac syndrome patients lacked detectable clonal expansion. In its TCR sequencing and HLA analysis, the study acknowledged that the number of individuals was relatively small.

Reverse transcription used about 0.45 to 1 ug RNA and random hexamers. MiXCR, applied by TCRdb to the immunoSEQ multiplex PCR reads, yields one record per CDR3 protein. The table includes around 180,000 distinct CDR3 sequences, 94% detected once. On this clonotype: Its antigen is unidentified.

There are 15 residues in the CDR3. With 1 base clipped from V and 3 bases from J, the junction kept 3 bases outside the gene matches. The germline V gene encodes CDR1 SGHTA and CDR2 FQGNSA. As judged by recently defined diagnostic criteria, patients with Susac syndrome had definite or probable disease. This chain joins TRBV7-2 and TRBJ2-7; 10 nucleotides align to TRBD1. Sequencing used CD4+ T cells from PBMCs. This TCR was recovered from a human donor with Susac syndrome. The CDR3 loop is CASSLGQGAIYEQYF. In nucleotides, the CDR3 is TGTGCCAGCAGCTTAGGACAGGGGGCAATCTACGAGCAGTACTTC.